The 20 T cell receptor beta chains below come from one sample, sequenced in a study of PD-1 blockade in classical Hodgkin lymphoma. Some clones are missing from TCRdb's copy, which holds only in-frame ones; the method was immunoSEQ multiplex PCR. Of over 35,000 clones detected, about 78% appear once; the ten largest clones hold over 20%. Patients all relapsed after autologous stem cell transplantation, and there was variation in brentuximab vedotin exposure. The material was peripheral blood mononuclear cells (PBMCs), obtained before the second cycle of nivolumab. The receptors shown here come from a human donor with classical Hodgkin lymphoma.

This rearrangement joins TRBV11-1 to TRBJ2-1; TRBD1 agrees at 11 bases. The V and J ends lost 5 bases and 3 bases, in that order; junction bases with no gene match: 6. CDR1 and CDR2 from the germline V gene are SGHAT and FQDESV (reference sequence). The CDR3 sequence is 16 residues long. In nucleotides, the CDR3 is TGTGCCAGCAGCCGAACCGGGACAGGGGGCTACAATGAGCAGTTCTTC. Residues: CASSRTGTGGYNEQFF.

This chain connects TRBV6-1 to TRBJ1-1; no firm D call. V gave up 1 base and J gave up 6 bases, with 12 bases separating them. The CDR3 sequence is 14 residues long. CDR1 MNHNS and CDR2 SASEGT come from the germline V gene. CDR3 region: CASSEGADSPEAFF. CDR3 DNA: TGTGCCAGCAGTGAAGGGGCGGACTCTCCTGAAGCTTTCTTT.

V usage is TRBV13 and J usage is TRBJ2-3; perhaps TRBD2 as D (6 bases). Trimming pared 5 bases from V and 2 bases from J, leaving 17 bases between. From germline, CDR1 is PRHDT and CDR2 FYEKMQ (reference sequence). The CDR3 has 16 residues. CDR3 in amino acids: CASSPGDPPNTDTQYF. The CDR3 bases are TGTGCCAGCAGCCCGGGGGACCCCCCAAACACAGATACGCAGTATTTT.

The chain carries TRBV5-1 and TRBJ1-3; D is ambiguous. CDR1 is SGHRS, CDR2 YFSETQ, per germline. Trimming removed 2 bases from V and 2 bases from J, with 8 bases in between. This CDR3 has 14 amino acids. CDR3 bases: TGCGCCAGCAGCTTATCCCCAACTGGAAACACCATATATTTT. Its protein product is CASSLSPTGNTIYF.

V is TRBV27 and J is TRBJ2-7; D perhaps matches TRBD2 (5 bases). V shed 4 bases and J shed 6 bases, with 16 bases lying between them. The CDR3 is made up of 14 amino acids. Germline CDR1 and CDR2: MNHEY and SMNVEV (reference sequence). The CDR3 nucleotides are TGTGCCAGCAGTTCCCTTGACTCACGGGGCGAGCAGTACTTC. It codes for CASSSLDSRGEQYF.

This clone was counted between two and nine times. This chain connects TRBV18 to TRBJ1-2; 10 positions agree with TRBD1. Per the germline V gene, CDR1 is KGHSH and CDR2 is LQKENI. The CDR3 spans 15 residues. Losses at the gene ends were 2 bases for V and 3 bases for J; bases not matched to a gene: 3. The chain's CDR3 is CASSPRTGGDYGYTF. CDR3 in DNA: TGTGCCAGCTCACCAAGGACAGGGGGTGACTATGGCTACACCTTC.

This clone was observed once. V usage is TRBV7-8 and J usage is TRBJ1-2; D gene ambiguous. Germline CDR1 and CDR2: SGHVS and FQNEAQ. The V end was cut by 5 bases, the J end by 8 bases, with 18 bases between. This CDR3 spans 14 amino acids. CDR3 sequence: CASSQTVLSGGYTF. CDR3 sequence (DNA): TGTGCCAGCAGCCAGACCGTTTTAAGTGGAGGCTACACCTTC.

The chain is built from TRBV7-2 and TRBJ1-1; D remains unclear. V lost 2 bases, J lost 1 base, and 5 bases lay in between. This CDR3 comprises 13 residues. Germline V gives CDR1 SGHTA, CDR2 FQGNSA. Written as DNA, the CDR3 is TGTGCCAGCAGCTTATATAGGAACACTGAAGCTTTCTTT. Amino acid sequence: CASSLYRNTEAFF.

The chain has TRBV29-1 and TRBJ2-2; D uncertain. The V gene lost 1 base and the J gene lost 5 bases, with 11 bases spanning the gap. CDR1 is SQVTM, CDR2 ANQGSEA, per germline. The CDR3 spans 14 residues. In nucleotides, the CDR3 is TGCAGCGTTGAAGTGTTTAGTACTACCGGGGAGCTGTTTTTT. Protein sequence: CSVEVFSTTGELFF.

J is TRBJ1-1 and V is TRBV6-6, with D possibly TRBD1 on 5 matching bases. V was shortened by 6 bases and J by 3 bases, with 11 bases between the two germline ends. The CDR3 spans 13 residues. Looked up from germline, CDR1 is MNHNY and CDR2 is SVGAGI (reference sequence). CDR3 residues: CASSSGPHTEAFF. CDR3 in DNA: TGTGCCAGCAGCTCGGGACCGCACACTGAAGCTTTCTTT.

This chain links TRBV2 with TRBJ2-6; D is unclear. This CDR3 has 16 amino acids. Per the germline V gene, CDR1 is SNHLY and CDR2 is FYNNEI. The V gene lost 7 bases and the J gene lost 2 bases, with 15 bases spanning the gap. The CDR3 coding sequence is TGTGCCAGCATGCTCGATGCGCTGACTGGGGCCAACGTCCTGACTTTC. Translation: CASMLDALTGANVLTF.

The chain couples TRBV6-5 to TRBJ1-2, with D perhaps TRBD1 (5 bases). The CDR3 consists of 14 residues. Germline V lookup: CDR1 MNHEY, CDR2 SVGAGI. Trimming stripped 9 bases from V and 7 bases from J, with 21 bases between. CDR3 sequence (DNA): TGTGCCAGTCAGCGAATGACGGGCCAGGGTGGCTACACCTTC. This codes for CASQRMTGQGGYTF.

The chain couples TRBV30 to TRBJ2-7, with D uncertain. Deletions cut 2 bases from V and 3 bases from J, with 8 bases between. Germline V CDR1 and CDR2: GTSNPN, SVGIG (reference sequence). CDR3 length: 12 amino acids. The CDR3 sequence: CAWSLPVYEQYF. CDR3 in DNA: TGTGCCTGGAGTCTACCTGTCTACGAGCAGTACTTC.

V usage is TRBV7-2 and J usage is TRBJ1-4, with D uncertain. The CDR3 covers 15 residues. Germline V gene data show CDR1 as SGHTA and CDR2 as FQGNSA. The ends were cut back, 2 bases at V and 5 bases at J, with 12 bases in the middle. The chain's CDR3 is CASSLTRDYNEKLFF. The DNA of the CDR3 is TGTGCCAGCAGCTTAACTCGGGATTACAATGAAAAACTGTTTTTT.

The chain employs TRBV7-9 and TRBJ1-6, with a tentative D call TRBD1 (5 bases). The CDR3 is 14 residues long. The ends were cut back, 5 bases at V and 7 bases at J, with 12 bases in the middle. Germline CDR1 SEHNR, CDR2 FQNEAQ (reference sequence). Written as DNA, the CDR3 is TGTGCCAGCAGCCCCGGGGAGGGGAATTCACCCCTCCACTTT. Translation: CASSPGEGNSPLHF. Combining the CDR3 with reference TRBV7-9 and TRBJ1-6 gives the whole variable domain DTGVSQNPRHKITKRGQNVTFRCDPISEHNRLYWYRQTLGQGPEFLTYFQNEAQLEKSRLLSDRFSAERPKGSFSTLEIQRTEQGDSAMYLCASSPGEGNSPLHFGNGTRLTVT.

This clone was counted only a few times. The genes are TRBV19 and TRBJ2-6; D unclear. V shed 4 bases and J shed 0 bases, with 10 bases lying between them. This CDR3 comprises 16 residues. Germline V gene sequence: CDR1 LNHDA, CDR2 SQIVND (reference sequence). The CDR3 coding sequence is TGTGCCAGTAGTAGTGCCGGGCTCTCTGGGGCCAACGTCCTGACTTTC. Residues: CASSSAGLSGANVLTF.

This rearrangement joins TRBV18 to TRBJ1-2; D is undetermined. V lost 8 bases to trimming and J lost 4 bases, with 11 bases between them. The CDR3 contains 12 residues. Per germline, CDR1 KGHSH and CDR2 LQKENI. The CDR3 region has the DNA TGTGCCAGCACCACAGTTGGCTATGGCTACACCTTC. Protein product: CASTTVGYGYTF.

The chain employs TRBV29-1 and TRBJ1-2; D uncertain. V was shortened by 8 bases and J by 5 bases, with 6 bases between the two germline ends. From germline, CDR1 is SQVTM and CDR2 ANQGSEA. CDR3 size: 9 residues. In nucleotides, the CDR3 is TGCAGCCCCGGATATGGCTACACCTTC. Translation: CSPGYGYTF. The variable domain in full, with the rest retrieved from reference TRBV29-1 and TRBJ1-2, is SAVISQKPSRDICQRGTSLTIQCQVDSQVTMMFWYRQQPGQSLTLIATANQGSEATYESGFVIDKFPISRPNLTFSTLTVSNMSPEDSSIYLCSPGYGYTFGSGTRLTVV.

The V and J genes are TRBV25-1 and TRBJ1-2; 7 bases match TRBD1. The CDR3 contains 14 residues. Trimming at V came to 4 bases and at J to 3 bases, leaving 5 bases not matched to a gene. The germline V gene encodes CDR1 MGHDK and CDR2 SYGVNS. As DNA, the CDR3 is TGTGCCAGCAGTGTCACAGGGGCCTACTATGGCTACACCTTC. Translated: CASSVTGAYYGYTF.

Sample share makes this clone medium-sized. The chain couples TRBV7-2 to TRBJ2-1; 7 positions agree with TRBD2. The V segment lost 1 base and the J segment 0 bases; nucleotides outside the gene matches: 9. CDR3 size: 18 residues. Germline V gene sequence: CDR1 SGHTA, CDR2 FQGNSA. The CDR3 protein is CASSLVETGGSSYNEQFF. In DNA form, the CDR3 reads TGTGCCAGCAGCTTAGTGGAAACGGGGGGTTCCTCCTACAATGAGCAGTTCTTC. Supplemented by reference TRBV7-2 and TRBJ2-1, the full variable domain reads GAGVSQSPSNKVTEKGKDVELRCDPISGHTALYWYRQSLGQGLEFLIYFQGNSAPDKSGLPSDRFSAERTGGSVSTLTIQRTQQEDSAVYLCASSLVETGGSSYNEQFFGPGTRLTVL.